This T cell receptor beta chain was captured by sequencing in a study of blood T cell repertoires in COVID-19. Looking at the study overall: Both acute and convalescent COVID-19 samples were obtained from the United States, Italy and Spain. Nucleic acid was either cDNA or gDNA, and it came from T cells, B-cell-depleted T cells, or PBMCs.

As originally analysed: Amplifying reference gene primers gave estimates of nucleated cell counts. Produced via immunoSEQ multiplex PCR; TCRdb's table is partial and in-frame only. D and trimming were read from the DNA, whereas the V and J calls and clone size are those reported in that table. The sample records 100,000 to 150,000 clones, about 86% being singletons. Sample: peripheral blood. The receptor was derived from a woman aged 45 to 65 with active or convalescent COVID-19.

The CDR3 loop reads CASSPGDGDTQYF. The CDR3 bases are TGTGCCAGCAGCCCAGGGGACGGAGATACGCAGTATTTT. The chain joins TRBV7-2 to TRBJ2-3, with D possibly matching TRBD1 (6 bases). Trimming removed 5 bases at V and 5 bases at J, with 11 bases between. In germline, CDR1 is SGHTA, CDR2 FQGNSA. The CDR3 has 13 amino acids. The full variable domain, completed using reference TRBV7-2 and TRBJ2-3, is GAGVSQSPSNKVTEKGKDVELRCDPISGHTALYWYRQSLGQGLEFLIYFQGNSAPDKSGLPSDRFSAERTGGSVSTLTIQRTQQEDSAVYLCASSPGDGDTQYFGPGTRLTVL.